Sequencing of this T cell receptor beta chain was carried out in a study of identical twins. Study-wide points: Out-of-frame TCR alpha sharing observed in monozygotic twins exceeded model estimates. Out-of-frame alpha sequences that twins shared showed excess low generation probability. In cord blood, abundant beta clonotypes had fewer insertions; memory showed no trend.

As to this clonotype: The antigen remains unidentified.

TCRdb analysed the 5' RACE reads with MiXCR anew, one entry per CDR3 protein. The data show 700,000 to 950,000 distinct CDR3 sequences, roughly an eighth seen once. Germline loops: CDR1 MNHEY, CDR2 SVGAGI. The V gene end was trimmed by 0 bases and the J gene end by 0 bases; junction bases not matched to a gene: 3. The CDR3 spans 18 residues. In addition, the sample was reused for a study of yellow fever vaccine responses in identical twins. As that report states: Reportedly, the T cell response mounted by twins to vaccine seemed partly convergent, partly personalized.

The rearrangement links TRBV6-5 to TRBJ2-2; 11 nucleotides agree with TRBD2. The clonotype comes from a woman aged 18-29 years in good health. Sequencing was carried out using PBMCs. This chain's CDR3 is CASSYSTSGITNTGELFF. Written as DNA, the CDR3 is TGTGCCAGCAGTTACTCGACTAGCGGGATAACGAACACCGGGGAGCTGTTTTTT.